This T cell receptor beta chain came from a study of cytomegalovirus exposure and HLA in healthy donors. The PCR employed 60 Vbeta primers together with 13 Jbeta primers. TCRdb keeps only in-frame clones here, not all; method: immunoSEQ multiplex PCR. The table records around 220,000 clones, 65% to 80% of them present only once. The CDR3 has 17 residues. The germline V gene encodes CDR1 LNHNV and CDR2 YYDKDF (reference sequence). V dropped 0 bases and J dropped 2; count of bases not matched to a gene: 5. This rearrangement joins TRBV15 to TRBJ2-2, with TRBD2 matching 8 bases. The source material was PBMCs. This TCR was recovered from a man aged 35 to 55 in good health and CMV-seronegative. In DNA form, the CDR3 reads TGTGCCACCAGCAGAGATACAAGCGGGGGTAACACCGGGGAGCTGTTTTTT. Its translation: CATSRDTSGGNTGELFF.